The clone carrying this T cell receptor (beta chain) was found many times. Its specificity is unknown. Every participating donor contributed roughly 9.6 milliliters of peripheral blood through a draw. This CDR3 region has 17 residues. Germline values: CDR1 LGHDT, CDR2 YNNKEL (reference sequence). Germline trimming cut 1 base from V and 2 bases from J; bases unmatched to any gene: 7. This entry comes from a study of blood T cells in healthy people across ages. A second roughly 6 to 11 cycle PCR used barcoded and J-beta primers. Each CDR3 protein is one row after TCRdb ran MiXCR on the 5' RACE reads. The data contain just under 550,000 distinct CDR3 sequences, nearly 25% of them seen just once; the ten biggest clones take up approximately 10%. Study-wide points: Those diversity estimates obtained from one million T cells were thought to be underestimates. A conclusive naive versus antigen-experienced comparison was prevented by the unsorted PBMCs.

This sample also appeared in a second study, on T cells of mothers and their children.

Sequencing was carried out using blood. The chain is built from TRBV3-1 and TRBJ2-1; 8 bases are shared with TRBD2. The origin of this receptor is a boy under 18 in good health. The CDR3 nucleotides read TGTGCCAGCAGCCAAGGAGCAGCGGGAGACACCTACAATGAGCAGTTCTTC. It translates to CASSQGAAGDTYNEQFF.